The 7 T cell receptor beta chains presented below share a single source sample, sequenced in a study of response to subunit inactivated influenza vaccine (dated by TCRdb to 2017 to 2018). Library prep was done by RT-PCR. The sample was run on an Illumina HiSeq 2500. TCRdb passed the public sequencing reads through fastp at Q25 and MiXCR, retaining productive beta sequences. All rows with the same CDR3 protein become a single entry with the most common DNA and genes. The sample records about 190,000 distinct CDR3 sequences, about 15% of which are singletons. Approximately 25% of the sample rests with the top ten. The sequenced sample was CD8+ T cells sorted from PBMCs, obtained more than 4 days after vaccination. These receptors came from a man aged 45 to 65 who received an inactivated influenza vaccine. Donor details come from another sample of the same person, matched by shared clones.

The chain is built from TRBV29-1 and TRBJ2-5; D is perhaps TRBD2 (6 bases). Germline-derived CDR1 and CDR2 are SQVTM and ANQGSEA. Trimming left V 7 bases short and J 4 bases short, with 16 bases between. The CDR3 contains 13 residues. In DNA form, the CDR3 reads TGCAGCGCCCGACGCCCGGAGGGAGAGACCCAGTACTTC. Residues: CSARRPEGETQYF.

V gene TRBV20-1 combines with J gene TRBJ2-3; 7 bases match TRBD2. In germline, CDR1 is DFQATT, CDR2 SNEGSKA (reference sequence). The junction had 10 bases not matched to a gene; V was cut back by 2 bases and J by 5 bases. The CDR3 extends over 15 amino acids. CDR3: CSARPSAGNVDTQYF. As DNA, the CDR3 is TGCAGTGCTAGACCGTCAGCGGGGAACGTAGATACGCAGTATTTT.

The chain carries TRBV29-1 and TRBJ2-2; D is undetermined. The germline CDR1 and CDR2 sequences are SQVTM and ANQGSEA. The CDR3 is 13 amino acids. The V gene lost 3 bases and the J gene lost 6 bases, with 11 bases spanning the gap. CDR3 region: CSVEFQPAGELFF. For the CDR3, the DNA is TGCAGCGTTGAGTTCCAGCCCGCCGGGGAGCTGTTTTTT.

A word on this clonotype: Possible read error: a much larger clone is one base away. The chain combines TRBV5-1 with TRBJ2-7, with no clear D. CDR1 and CDR2 (germline): SGHRS, YFSETQ. The CDR3 is made up of 14 amino acids. V lost 3 bases to trimming and J lost 1 base, with 11 bases between them. CDR3 bases: TGCGCCAGCAGCTGGTTAGGTAAATCCTACGAGCAGTACTTC. Protein: CASSWLGKSYEQYF.

As concerns this clonotype: One base away lies a much larger clone, so this may be a sequencing read error. This chain joins TRBV20-1 and TRBJ2-7; D ambiguous. Germline lookup yields CDR1 DFQATT and CDR2 SNEGSKA (reference sequence). The length of the CDR3 is 11 residues. V lost 0 bases and J 4 bases, leaving 4 bases between the germline ends. The CDR3 region has the DNA TGCAGTGCTAGAGAGGATTACGAGCAGTACTTC. This gives the protein CSAREDYEQYF.

The rearrangement uses TRBV7-9 and TRBJ2-2; D not resolved. Trimming cost V 2 bases and J 6 bases, with 10 bases left between them. CDR3 length equals 14 residues. Looked up from germline, CDR1 is SEHNR and CDR2 is FQNEAQ (reference sequence). CDR3 DNA: TGTGCCAGCAGCTTAATCCTCGGAGCCGGGGAGCTGTTTTTT. Amino acid sequence: CASSLILGAGELFF.

This clonotype was counted a few times. V gene TRBV11-2 combines with J gene TRBJ1-1; D is undetermined. The germline V and J ends were trimmed by 1 base and 0 bases, with 6 bases remaining between them. Germline V gene sequence: CDR1 SGHAT, CDR2 FQNNGV. There are 14 residues in the CDR3. CDR3 DNA sequence: TGTGCCAGCAGCTTAGTTTCTCTGAACACTGAAGCTTTCTTT. Its protein is CASSLVSLNTEAFF.